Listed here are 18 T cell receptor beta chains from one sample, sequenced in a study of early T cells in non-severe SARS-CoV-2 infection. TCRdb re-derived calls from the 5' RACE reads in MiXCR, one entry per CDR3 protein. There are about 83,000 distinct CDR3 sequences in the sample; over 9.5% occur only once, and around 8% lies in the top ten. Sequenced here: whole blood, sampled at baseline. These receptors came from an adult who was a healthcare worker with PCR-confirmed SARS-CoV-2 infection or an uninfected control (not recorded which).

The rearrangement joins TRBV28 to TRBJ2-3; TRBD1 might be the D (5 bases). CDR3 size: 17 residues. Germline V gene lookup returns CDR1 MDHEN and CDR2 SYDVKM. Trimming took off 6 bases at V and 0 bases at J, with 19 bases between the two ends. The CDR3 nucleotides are TGTGCCAGCAGGCCAGGGCTGAACTACCCTAGCACAGATACGCAGTATTTT. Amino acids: CASRPGLNYPSTDTQYF.

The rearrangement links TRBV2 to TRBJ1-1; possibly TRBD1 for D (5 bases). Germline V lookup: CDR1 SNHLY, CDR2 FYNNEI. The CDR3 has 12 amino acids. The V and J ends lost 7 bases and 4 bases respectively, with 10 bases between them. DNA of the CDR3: TGTGCCAGCAAGGCTAGGGGCACTGAAGCTTTCTTT. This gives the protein CASKARGTEAFF.

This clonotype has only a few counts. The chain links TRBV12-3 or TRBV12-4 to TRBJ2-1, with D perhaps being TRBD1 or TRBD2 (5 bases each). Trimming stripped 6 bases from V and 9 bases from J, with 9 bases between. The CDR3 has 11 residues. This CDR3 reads CASRGGGEQFF. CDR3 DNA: TGTGCCAGCAGAGGTGGGGGTGAGCAGTTCTTC.

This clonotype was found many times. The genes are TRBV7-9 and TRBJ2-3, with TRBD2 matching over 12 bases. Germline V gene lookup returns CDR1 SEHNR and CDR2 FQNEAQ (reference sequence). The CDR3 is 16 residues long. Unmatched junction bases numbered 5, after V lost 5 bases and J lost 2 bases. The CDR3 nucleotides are TGTGCCAGCAGCCCCAGACTAGCGGGAGTCACAGATACGCAGTATTTT. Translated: CASSPRLAGVTDTQYF.

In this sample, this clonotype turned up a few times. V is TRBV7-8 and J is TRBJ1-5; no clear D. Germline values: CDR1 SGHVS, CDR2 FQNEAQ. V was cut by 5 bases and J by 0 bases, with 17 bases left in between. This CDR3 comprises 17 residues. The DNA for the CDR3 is TGTGCCAGCAGCCAAGGAGGACTGGCAGTTAGCAATCAGCCCCAGCATTTT. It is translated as CASSQGGLAVSNQPQHF.

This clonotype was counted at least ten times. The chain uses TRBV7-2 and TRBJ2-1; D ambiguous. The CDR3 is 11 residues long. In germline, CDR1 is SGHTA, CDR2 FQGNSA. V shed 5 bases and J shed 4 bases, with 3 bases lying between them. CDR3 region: CASSPYNEQFF. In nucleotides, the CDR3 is TGTGCCAGCAGCCCGTACAATGAGCAGTTCTTC.

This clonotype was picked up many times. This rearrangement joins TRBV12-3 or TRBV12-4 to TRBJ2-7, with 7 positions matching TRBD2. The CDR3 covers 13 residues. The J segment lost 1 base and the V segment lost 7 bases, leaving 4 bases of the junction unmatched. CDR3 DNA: TGTGCCAGCAAGACTAGCCTTTCCTACGAGCAGTACTTC. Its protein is CASKTSLSYEQYF.

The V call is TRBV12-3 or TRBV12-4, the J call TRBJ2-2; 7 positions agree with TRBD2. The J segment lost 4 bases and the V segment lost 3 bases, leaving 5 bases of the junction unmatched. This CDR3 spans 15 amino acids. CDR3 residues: CASSFAAGTTGELFF. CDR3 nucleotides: TGTGCCAGCAGTTTCGCAGCGGGAACCACCGGGGAGCTGTTTTTT.

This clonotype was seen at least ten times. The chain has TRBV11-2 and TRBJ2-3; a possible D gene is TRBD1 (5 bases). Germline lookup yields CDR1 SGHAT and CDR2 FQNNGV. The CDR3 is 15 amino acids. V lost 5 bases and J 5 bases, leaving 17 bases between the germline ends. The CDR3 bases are TGTGCCAGCAGCCCTCTCGGCAGGGTCGAAGATACGCAGTATTTT. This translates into CASSPLGRVEDTQYF.

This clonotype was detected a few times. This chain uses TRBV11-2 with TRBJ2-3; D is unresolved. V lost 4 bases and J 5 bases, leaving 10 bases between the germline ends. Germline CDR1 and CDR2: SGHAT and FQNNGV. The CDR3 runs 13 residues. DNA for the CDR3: TGTGCCAGCAGCTCCGGACCGAAAGATACGCAGTATTTT. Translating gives CASSSGPKDTQYF.

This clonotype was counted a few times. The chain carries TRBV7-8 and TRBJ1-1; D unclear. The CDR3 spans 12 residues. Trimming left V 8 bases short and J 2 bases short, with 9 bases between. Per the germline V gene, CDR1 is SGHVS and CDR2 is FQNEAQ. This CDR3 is CASGETNTEAFF. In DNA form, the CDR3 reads TGTGCCAGCGGAGAAACTAACACTGAAGCTTTCTTT.

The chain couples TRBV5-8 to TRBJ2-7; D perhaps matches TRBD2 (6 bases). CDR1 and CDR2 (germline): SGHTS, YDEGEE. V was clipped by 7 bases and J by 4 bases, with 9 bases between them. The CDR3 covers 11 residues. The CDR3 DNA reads TGTGCCAGCCCACGGGGGTACGAGCAGTACTTC. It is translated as CASPRGYEQYF.

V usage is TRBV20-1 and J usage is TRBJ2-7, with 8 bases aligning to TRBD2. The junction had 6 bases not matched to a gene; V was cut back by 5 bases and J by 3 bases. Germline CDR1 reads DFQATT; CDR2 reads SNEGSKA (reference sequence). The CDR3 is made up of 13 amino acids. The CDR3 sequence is CSALSGGIYEQYF. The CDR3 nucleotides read TGCAGTGCTTTAAGCGGGGGCATCTACGAGCAGTACTTC.

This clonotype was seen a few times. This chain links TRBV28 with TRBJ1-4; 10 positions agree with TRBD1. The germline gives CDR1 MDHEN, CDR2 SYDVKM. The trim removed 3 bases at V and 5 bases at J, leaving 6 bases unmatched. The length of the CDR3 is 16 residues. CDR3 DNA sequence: TGTGCCAGCAGTTTCGGGACAGGGGACCCAAATGAAAAACTGTTTTTT. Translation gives CASSFGTGDPNEKLFF.

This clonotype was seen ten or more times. As DNA, the CDR3 is TGTGCCATCCGAGCGGAACTCTCCTACAATGAGCAGTTCTTC. Its translation is CAIRAELSYNEQFF. The chain is built from TRBV10-3 and TRBJ2-1; TRBD2 is a possible D gene (5 bases). This CDR3 region has 14 residues. The V end was cut by 8 bases, the J end by 0 bases, with 11 bases between. The germline V gene encodes CDR1 ENHRY and CDR2 SYGVKD.

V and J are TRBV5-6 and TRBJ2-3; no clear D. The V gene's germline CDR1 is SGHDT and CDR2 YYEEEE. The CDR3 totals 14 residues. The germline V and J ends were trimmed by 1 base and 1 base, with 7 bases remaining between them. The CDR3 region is CASSLNGRTDTQYF. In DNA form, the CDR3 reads TGTGCCAGCAGCTTGAATGGACGCACAGATACGCAGTATTTT.

The CDR3 here is CASSEGFQAYEQYF. CDR3 bases: TGCGCCAGCAGTGAGGGCTTCCAAGCCTACGAGCAGTACTTC. The chain combines TRBV10-1 with TRBJ2-7; D is unclear. Germline V CDR1 and CDR2: WNHNN, SYGVQD (reference sequence). The CDR3 sequence is 14 residues long. V was trimmed by 2 bases and J by 2 bases, leaving 10 bases between them.

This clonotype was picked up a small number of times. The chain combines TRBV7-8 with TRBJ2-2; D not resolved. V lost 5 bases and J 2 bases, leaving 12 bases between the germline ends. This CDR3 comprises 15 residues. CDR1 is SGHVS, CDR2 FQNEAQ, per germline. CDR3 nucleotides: TGTGCCAGCAGCCCGTGGGCTCCTAACACCGGGGAGCTGTTTTTT. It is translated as CASSPWAPNTGELFF.